This TCR beta chain was documented in a study of blood T cell repertoires in COVID-19. Germline V gene data show CDR1 as SEHNR and CDR2 as FQNEAQ (reference sequence). Trimming removed 3 bases at V and 6 bases at J, with 14 bases between. The CDR3 sequence is 15 residues long. In the original analysis: Amplification of reference gene primers was used by the study to estimate nucleated cell counts. Only in-frame clones appear in the TCRdb table, and some are missing; sequencing was by immunoSEQ multiplex PCR. That table furnishes V, J and clone size, whereas the DNA furnished D and trimming. The sample includes about 76,000 clones, around 83% of them seen just once. Patients in Seattle were enrolled during active infection, then followed longitudinally.

Sequencing was carried out using peripheral blood. The TCR originated in a man aged 60 to 75 with COVID-19, enrolled during active disease. This chain uses TRBV7-9 with TRBJ1-4; D uncertain. This chain's CDR3 is CASSLEAAEDEKLFF. The CDR3 region has the DNA TGTGCCAGCAGCTTGGAGGCAGCGGAAGATGAAAAACTGTTTTTT.